The 19 T cell receptor beta chains below come from one sample, sequenced in a study of Ad26.COV2.S vaccination and SARS-CoV-2 variants. Assay: immunoSEQ multiplex PCR; the TCRdb copy retains only in-frame clones and omits some. The data show about 440,000 clones, 90% seen once. Regarding treatment: around 19 received Ad26.COV2.S at low or high dose, single or two shots; roughly five received placebo; per-sample allocation not given. Following the first vaccine or placebo injection, samples were taken on day 63. This material consisted of peripheral blood, taken in a trial of Ad26.COV2.S vaccine versus placebo. The source of these receptors is a person between 18 and 65 years old who received the Ad26.COV2.S COVID-19 vaccine or a placebo.

V gene TRBV11-2 combines with J gene TRBJ2-5, with D possibly being TRBD2 (5 bases). Germline V gene data show CDR1 as SGHAT and CDR2 as FQNNGV. The CDR3 extends over 15 amino acids. The ends were cut back, 1 base at V and 5 bases at J, with 14 bases in the middle. The CDR3 reads CASSLAFGKAETQYF. In DNA, the CDR3 is TGTGCCAGCAGCTTAGCTTTCGGGAAGGCGGAGACCCAGTACTTC.

The rearrangement joins TRBV11-3 to TRBJ2-1, with D tentatively TRBD1 or TRBD2 (5 bases each). Germline values: CDR1 SGHNT, CDR2 YENEEA. This CDR3 has 14 residues. Trimming pared 5 bases from V and 6 bases from J, leaving 14 bases between. The CDR3 nucleotides are TGTGCCAGCAGCCCCCGTACGGGGACCAATGAGCAGTTCTTC. Its protein product is CASSPRTGTNEQFF.

The chain uses TRBV9 and TRBJ2-7; 10 bases align to TRBD2. CDR1 is SGDLS, CDR2 YYNGEE, per germline. This CDR3 comprises 14 residues. V gave up 0 bases and J gave up 4 bases; unmatched junction bases: 1. CDR3 sequence reads: CASSVEREGYEQYF. The CDR3 coding sequence is TGTGCCAGCAGCGTAGAGCGGGAGGGTTACGAGCAGTACTTC.

The rearrangement uses TRBV2 and TRBJ2-6; TRBD2 matches 8 bases. V gave up 3 bases and J gave up 1 base; unmatched junction bases: 5. This CDR3 spans 17 amino acids. The germline V gene encodes CDR1 SNHLY and CDR2 FYNNEI. CDR3 sequence (DNA): TGTGCCAGCAGTGACGGGGGGGCGAAGTCTGGGGCCAACGTCCTGACTTTC. This translates into CASSDGGAKSGANVLTF.

This chain joins TRBV18 and TRBJ2-5; D is unresolved. The CDR3 covers 13 residues. V lost 3 bases, J lost 4 bases, and 9 bases lay in between. CDR1 KGHSH and CDR2 LQKENI come from the germline V gene. CDR3 residues: CASSPGSVETQYF. CDR3 DNA: TGTGCCAGCTCACCCGGCAGTGTAGAGACCCAGTACTTC.

This clone came up once. The V and J genes are TRBV28 and TRBJ2-7; TRBD2 agrees at 16 bases. This CDR3 is built from 17 residues. V lost 5 bases and J lost 4; bases outside the gene matches: 8. The germline CDR1 and CDR2 sequences are MDHEN and SYDVKM. The CDR3 loop is CASSPGLAGGPGYEQYF. The DNA for the CDR3 is TGTGCCAGCAGTCCGGGACTAGCGGGGGGGCCGGGGTACGAGCAGTACTTC.

The V call is TRBV6-2 or TRBV6-3, the J call TRBJ2-5; D possibly corresponds to TRBD1 (6 bases). Trimming left V 0 bases short and J 4 bases short, with 15 bases between. This CDR3 has 16 amino acids. The germline gives CDR1 MNHEY, CDR2 SVGEGT. The CDR3 sequence: CASSYSLRGIGETQYF. DNA for the CDR3: TGTGCCAGCAGTTACTCGTTAAGGGGGATTGGAGAGACCCAGTACTTC.

This clone was recorded once. The rearrangement joins TRBV24-1 to TRBJ2-5; perhaps TRBD2 as D (5 bases). Trimming shortened V by 0 bases and J by 3 bases, and 10 bases separated the two germline ends. CDR3 length: 15 amino acids. Germline V CDR1 and CDR2: KGHDR, SFDVKD. The CDR3 nucleotides are TGTGCCACCAGTGATTTGGGGCGAGGGAAAGAGACCCAGTACTTC. It encodes CATSDLGRGKETQYF.

This chain uses TRBV28 with TRBJ2-7, with TRBD2 matching over 8 bases. Germline V gives CDR1 MDHEN, CDR2 SYDVKM. This CDR3 has 17 residues. The V gene end was trimmed by 5 bases and the J gene end by 0 bases; junction bases not matched to a gene: 12. The CDR3 DNA follows: TGTGCCAGCAGTGAGTCCGGTCTAGCGGGCAGCTCCTACGAGCAGTACTTC. As protein: CASSESGLAGSSYEQYF.

This sequence joins TRBV7-9 and TRBJ1-1, with D possibly matching TRBD1 (5 bases). CDR1 and CDR2 from the germline V gene are SEHNR and FQNEAQ (reference sequence). Trimming stripped 8 bases from V and 4 bases from J, with 14 bases between. There are 13 residues in the CDR3. In DNA form, the CDR3 reads TGTGCCAGCGGCCGACAGATCGGCACTGAAGCTTTCTTT. Translating gives CASGRQIGTEAFF.

This chain uses TRBV27 with TRBJ2-1; TRBD2 might be the D (6 bases). Deletions cut 5 bases from V and 9 bases from J, with 14 bases between. Germline V lookup: CDR1 MNHEY, CDR2 SMNVEV (reference sequence). CDR3 size: 13 residues. The CDR3 here is CASSPTPEGEQFF. CDR3 in DNA: TGTGCCAGCAGTCCAACACCGGAGGGTGAGCAGTTCTTC.

The chain joins TRBV29-1 to TRBJ2-7; D not resolved. The CDR3 sequence is 12 residues long. Germline CDR1 is SQVTM and CDR2 is ANQGSEA. V was shortened by 7 bases and J by 4 bases, with 14 bases between the two germline ends. CDR3 bases: TGCAGCGCCCGGACGCCTGGTTACGAGCAGTACTTC. Protein sequence: CSARTPGYEQYF.

This chain joins TRBV7-9 and TRBJ2-5; D call uncertain. The germline V gene encodes CDR1 SEHNR and CDR2 FQNEAQ (reference sequence). The CDR3 has 15 amino acids. The V gene lost 2 bases and the J gene lost 5 bases, with 15 bases spanning the gap. CDR3 loop: CASSLPIGRWETQYF. In nucleotides, the CDR3 is TGTGCCAGCAGCTTACCAATAGGTCGGTGGGAGACCCAGTACTTC.

This clone was observed once. This chain connects TRBV15 to TRBJ1-5; D unresolved. V was shortened by 0 bases and J by 11 bases, with 11 bases between the two germline ends. This CDR3 has 13 amino acids. Germline lookup yields CDR1 LNHNV and CDR2 YYDKDF (reference sequence). The CDR3 sequence is CATSRDAIRAQHF. CDR3 in DNA: TGTGCCACCAGCAGAGATGCGATTAGGGCCCAGCATTTT.

This chain joins TRBV2 and TRBJ1-1; 8 nucleotides match TRBD1. In germline, CDR1 is SNHLY, CDR2 FYNNEI. The V and J ends lost 10 bases and 6 bases, in that order; junction bases with no gene match: 13. The CDR3 spans 14 residues. CDR3: CATGQGAMDAEAFF. The CDR3 DNA sequence: TGTGCCACCGGACAGGGTGCAATGGACGCTGAAGCTTTCTTT.

This clone occurred once. The chain carries TRBV24-1 and TRBJ2-6, with D uncertain. Trimming removed 3 bases at V and 5 bases at J, with 13 bases between. Germline V gene sequence: CDR1 KGHDR, CDR2 SFDVKD. The CDR3 contains 16 residues. CDR3 sequence (DNA): TGTGCCACCAGTGATAGTCAGGTTCATAGGGCCAACGTCCTGACTTTC. It is translated as CATSDSQVHRANVLTF.

The chain recombines TRBV7-9 with TRBJ2-3; D may correspond to TRBD1 or TRBD2 (5 bases each). The CDR3 has 13 amino acids. Trimming took off 4 bases at V and 2 bases at J, with 7 bases between the two ends. Germline V gene lookup returns CDR1 SEHNR and CDR2 FQNEAQ (reference sequence). The CDR3 sequence: CASSWDLTDTQYF. The CDR3 DNA is TGTGCCAGCAGCTGGGACCTCACAGATACGCAGTATTTT.

This chain joins TRBV19 and TRBJ1-5, with a tentative D call TRBD1 (6 bases). This CDR3 has 17 residues. Trimming left V 0 bases short and J 3 bases short, with 15 bases between. The V gene's germline CDR1 is LNHDA and CDR2 SQIVND (reference sequence). This CDR3 is CASSIDSTGTYNQPQHF. The DNA for the CDR3 is TGTGCCAGTAGTATAGATAGCACCGGGACATACAATCAGCCCCAGCATTTT.

The chain uses TRBV10-3 and TRBJ2-2, with TRBD2 matching over 15 bases. Germline CDR1 is ENHRY and CDR2 is SYGVKD. This CDR3 spans 17 amino acids. With 4 bases clipped from V and 7 bases from J, the junction kept 7 bases outside the gene matches. The CDR3 loop reads CAISGTSGRARNGELFF. The CDR3 DNA is TGTGCCATCAGTGGGACTAGCGGGAGGGCCCGGAACGGGGAGCTGTTTTTT.